One and the same sample provided the 22 T cell receptor beta chains below, sequenced in a study of OX40 agonist ivuxolimab in advanced cancers. Sequencing used immunoSEQ multiplex PCR; TCRdb keeps in-frame clones, though not all of them. The table has about 99,000 clones, around 95% seen once. The sequences come from CD4+ or CD8+ T cells sorted from blood, collected in a trial of the OX40 agonist ivuxolimab. The receptor set was obtained from an adult with an advanced solid tumor such as melanoma, head and neck, liver or kidney cancer.

The V and J genes are TRBV28 and TRBJ2-3; 7 bases are shared with TRBD2. The junction had 10 bases not matched to a gene; V was cut back by 4 bases and J by 0 bases. The CDR3 runs to 17 residues. Germline V CDR1 and CDR2: MDHEN, SYDVKM. The CDR3 loop reads CASSSILSSGSTDTQYF. In nucleotides, the CDR3 is TGTGCCAGCAGTTCCATCCTTTCTAGCGGTAGCACAGATACGCAGTATTTT. Variable domain in full (rest from reference TRBV28 and TRBJ2-3): DVKVTQSSRYLVKRTGEKVFLECVQDMDHENMFWYRQDPGLGLRLIYFSYDVKMKEKGDIPEGYSVSREKKERFSLILESASTNQTSMYLCASSSILSSGSTDTQYFGPGTRLTVL.

The V and J genes are TRBV5-6 and TRBJ2-6; D call uncertain. The germline V gene encodes CDR1 SGHDT and CDR2 YYEEEE. The CDR3 extends over 15 amino acids. Trimming removed 4 bases from V and 1 base from J, with 9 bases in between. This CDR3 is CASSPDGSGANVLTF. In DNA form, the CDR3 reads TGTGCCAGCAGCCCCGACGGTTCTGGGGCCAACGTCCTGACTTTC. Filled out from reference TRBV5-6 and TRBJ2-6, the complete variable domain reads DAGVTQSPTHLIKTRGQQVTLRCSPKSGHDTVSWYQQALGQGPQFIFQYYEEEERQRGNFPDRFSGHQFPNYSSELNVNALLLGDSALYLCASSPDGSGANVLTFGAGSRLTVL.

The chain uses TRBV7-2 and TRBJ2-5, with no clear D. The V end lost 5 bases, the J end lost 0 bases, and 10 bases lay between the germline ends. The germline V gene has CDR1 SGHTA and CDR2 FQGNSA. There are 14 residues in the CDR3. CDR3 coding DNA: TGTGCCAGCAGCCCCCTTTCCCACCAAGAGACCCAGTACTTC. It is translated as CASSPLSHQETQYF.

The chain joins TRBV27 to TRBJ2-7, with 10 bases identical to TRBD1. The trim removed 2 bases at V and 3 bases at J, leaving 4 bases unmatched. CDR3 length: 15 residues. The germline V gene encodes CDR1 MNHEY and CDR2 SMNVEV (reference sequence). The CDR3 loop reads CASSLAGTGDYEQYF. DNA of the CDR3: TGTGCCAGCAGTTTAGCCGGGACAGGGGACTACGAGCAGTACTTC.

This chain connects TRBV7-9 to TRBJ2-7, with unresolved D. Per the germline V gene, CDR1 is SEHNR and CDR2 is FQNEAQ (reference sequence). The CDR3 length is 16 residues. The V end was cut by 1 base, the J end by 2 bases, with 15 bases between. The CDR3 sequence is CASSLEVGRNTYEQYF. The CDR3 nucleotides read TGTGCCAGCAGCTTAGAGGTGGGCAGGAACACCTACGAGCAGTACTTC.

The chain uses TRBV7-3 and TRBJ2-3; no firm D call. V lost 5 bases and J lost 2, with 20 bases in between. The CDR3 covers 17 residues. Germline V gene sequence: CDR1 SGHTA, CDR2 FQGTGA. The CDR3 reads CASSLYLASPYTDTQYF. The DNA for the CDR3 is TGTGCCAGCAGCCTCTATTTAGCCTCGCCGTACACAGATACGCAGTATTTT.

This clone occurred once. The genes are TRBV15 and TRBJ2-7; 8 bases are shared with TRBD2. V trimming: 5 bases; J trimming: 1 base; junction bases outside the gene matches: 13. The CDR3 is made up of 17 amino acids. The germline gives CDR1 LNHNV, CDR2 YYDKDF (reference sequence). CDR3: CATSPHRGGGGSYEQYF. The CDR3 DNA reads as TGTGCCACCAGCCCCCACCGGGGGGGTGGTGGTTCCTACGAGCAGTACTTC.

In its sample, this clone was seen once. V gene TRBV14 combines with J gene TRBJ1-6; 7 bases are shared with TRBD1. V gave up 3 bases and J gave up 0 bases; unmatched junction bases: 2. CDR3 length equals 16 residues. Germline assignment: CDR1 SGHDN and CDR2 FVKESK. In nucleotides, the CDR3 is TGTGCCAGCAGCCACAGGGGGGGCTCCTATAATTCACCCCTCCACTTT. It translates to CASSHRGGSYNSPLHF.

V is TRBV10-1 and J is TRBJ1-4, with unresolved D. CDR1 WNHNN and CDR2 SYGVQD come from the germline V gene (reference sequence). The CDR3 is made up of 13 amino acids. V was trimmed by 0 bases and J by 4 bases, leaving 3 bases between them. Here the CDR3 reads CASSESLNEKLFF. CDR3 DNA sequence: TGCGCCAGCAGTGAGTCGCTTAATGAAAAACTGTTTTTT.

The chain recombines TRBV28 with TRBJ1-2, with a weak D call TRBD1 (5 bases). V was pared by 3 bases and J by 8 bases, with 16 bases between. Looked up from germline, CDR1 is MDHEN and CDR2 is SYDVKM. CDR3 length equals 14 residues. The CDR3 spells CASSLSSQGWGYTF. CDR3 nucleotide sequence: TGTGCCAGCAGTTTGAGCAGCCAGGGCTGGGGCTACACCTTC.

V and J are TRBV11-2 and TRBJ2-1; 8 bases match TRBD2. The CDR3 totals 13 residues. The junction had 4 bases not matched to a gene; V was cut back by 6 bases and J by 6 bases. CDR1 is SGHAT, CDR2 FQNNGV, per germline. The CDR3 region has the DNA TGTGCCAGCAGAAATAGCGGGATCAATGAGCAGTTCTTC. Amino acids: CASRNSGINEQFF.

J is TRBJ1-2 and V is TRBV6-6, with a tentative D call TRBD1 (5 bases). V dropped 0 bases and J dropped 6 bases, with 11 bases sitting between them. Per the germline V gene, CDR1 is MNHNY and CDR2 is SVGAGI (reference sequence). This CDR3 comprises 14 residues. For the CDR3, the DNA is TGTGCCAGCAGTTACTCGGTGGGGCTCGATGGCTACACCTTC. Translating it yields CASSYSVGLDGYTF.

This chain connects TRBV7-9 to TRBJ2-1, with D uncertain. Germline V gives CDR1 SEHNR, CDR2 FQNEAQ (reference sequence). This CDR3 region has 13 residues. V shed 5 bases and J shed 3 bases, with 8 bases lying between them. The CDR3 DNA reads as TGTGCCAGCAGCAAACCCAACTACAATGAGCAGTTCTTC. Translation: CASSKPNYNEQFF.

J is TRBJ2-3 and V is TRBV4-3, with D unclear. Germline-derived CDR1 and CDR2 are LGHNA and YSLEER. The CDR3 has 13 residues. V lost 3 bases and J lost 1, with 5 bases in between. CDR3 in amino acids: CASSHLGTDTQYF. The CDR3, as DNA: TGCGCCAGCAGCCACTTAGGCACAGATACGCAGTATTTT.

This rearrangement joins TRBV7-9 to TRBJ2-7, with a weak D call TRBD1 (5 bases). From germline, CDR1 is SEHNR and CDR2 FQNEAQ (reference sequence). V was pared by 5 bases and J by 0 bases, with 14 bases between. There are 15 residues in the CDR3. The CDR3 spells CASSIGQSASYEQYF. The CDR3 nucleotides are TGTGCCAGCAGCATAGGACAAAGTGCCTCCTACGAGCAGTACTTC.

The rearrangement joins TRBV6-5 to TRBJ2-7; maybe TRBD1 (5 bases). The CDR3 length is 13 residues. V lost 2 bases and J 2 bases, leaving 7 bases between the germline ends. CDR1 MNHEY and CDR2 SVGAGI come from the germline V gene. The CDR3 sequence: CASSYDRTYEQYF. The CDR3 nucleotides are TGTGCCAGCAGTTACGACAGAACCTACGAGCAGTACTTC.

V gene TRBV27 combines with J gene TRBJ2-1; D gene ambiguous. Germline V gene data show CDR1 as MNHEY and CDR2 as SMNVEV (reference sequence). This CDR3 has 11 residues. Between the trimmed V and J ends, which lost 5 bases and 4 bases, there was a span of 3 bases. The CDR3 nucleotides read TGTGCCAGCAGTACATACAATGAGCAGTTCTTC. It encodes CASSTYNEQFF.

The V and J genes are TRBV7-8 and TRBJ2-7; 7 nucleotides match TRBD1. The CDR3 has 14 amino acids. Trimming at V came to 4 bases and at J to 2 bases, leaving 5 bases not matched to a gene. Germline-derived CDR1 and CDR2 are SGHVS and FQNEAQ. The CDR3 DNA is TGTGCCAGCAGCTCTTGGGACAGACCCTACGAGCAGTACTTC. It codes for CASSSWDRPYEQYF.

The chain couples TRBV11-3 to TRBJ2-7; perhaps TRBD1 as D (5 bases). Trimming took 6 bases from V and 2 from J, leaving 8 bases between them. Germline V gene data show CDR1 as SGHNT and CDR2 as YENEEA. The CDR3 runs 12 residues. The CDR3 loop reads CASRTEPYEQYF. CDR3 nucleotides: TGTGCCAGCAGGACAGAACCCTACGAGCAGTACTTC. The whole variable domain, remainder taken from reference TRBV11-3 and TRBJ2-7, is EAGVVQSPRYKIIEKKQPVAFWCNPISGHNTLYWYLQNLGQGPELLIRYENEEAVDDSQLPKDRFSAERLKGVDSTLKIQPAELGDSAVYLCASRTEPYEQYFGPGTRLTVT.

The V and J genes are TRBV7-9 and TRBJ2-7, with D maybe TRBD1 (5 bases). The CDR3 runs to 12 residues. V gave up 4 bases and J gave up 4 bases, with 8 bases separating them. Germline lookup yields CDR1 SEHNR and CDR2 FQNEAQ (reference sequence). In nucleotides, the CDR3 is TGTGCCAGCAGCTATACAGGATACGAGCAGTACTTC. This sequence encodes CASSYTGYEQYF.

V gene TRBV27 combines with J gene TRBJ1-2; D call uncertain. CDR3 length: 17 amino acids. Germline CDR1 and CDR2: MNHEY and SMNVEV (reference sequence). Trimming took 2 bases from V and 0 from J, leaving 16 bases between them. CDR3 sequence reads: CASSLTSVPSANYGYTF. CDR3 in DNA: TGTGCCAGCAGTTTAACTAGTGTCCCGTCAGCTAACTATGGCTACACCTTC.

The chain links TRBV27 to TRBJ1-1; D is undetermined. CDR1 and CDR2 (germline): MNHEY, SMNVEV (reference sequence). Trimming took 1 base from V and 2 from J, leaving 5 bases between them. The CDR3 totals 13 residues. In nucleotides, the CDR3 is TGTGCCAGCAGTTTATGGGGAAACACTGAAGCTTTCTTT. Translating it yields CASSLWGNTEAFF.